This TCR beta chain was identified in a study of vaccination and CD4 T cells after COVID-19. Study outcomes and limitations: Researchers report that 304 of 307 vaccine-specific clones in convalescent patients proved spike mono-reactive.

This clonotype was counted only a few times. The antigen is unknown. The Oncomine TCR Beta short-read assay was what sequenced the DNA obtained from cultured CD4+ T cells. Using its own MiXCR run on the PCR reads, TCRdb lists one record per CDR3 protein. Of 13,000 or so distinct CDR3 sequences detected, roughly 30% appear once; the ten largest clones hold just over 8%. Described treatment: roughly ten-day PBMC culture with coronavirus spike peptide pools or control peptides (ViraFEST assay). With V trimmed by 6 bases and J by 9 bases, 10 bases remained unmatched. The CDR3 is made up of 13 amino acids. Germline lookup yields CDR1 SGHNT and CDR2 YENEEA.

Sequences were obtained from CD4+ T cells from blood, cultured in vitro. The sequence came from a human donor who had recovered from COVID-19. This chain joins TRBV11-3 and TRBJ2-5; TRBD2 agrees at 7 bases. The CDR3 nucleotides read TGTGCCAGCAGTCAACTGAGCGGGGCCTCCCAGTACTTC. Translating it yields CASSQLSGASQYF.